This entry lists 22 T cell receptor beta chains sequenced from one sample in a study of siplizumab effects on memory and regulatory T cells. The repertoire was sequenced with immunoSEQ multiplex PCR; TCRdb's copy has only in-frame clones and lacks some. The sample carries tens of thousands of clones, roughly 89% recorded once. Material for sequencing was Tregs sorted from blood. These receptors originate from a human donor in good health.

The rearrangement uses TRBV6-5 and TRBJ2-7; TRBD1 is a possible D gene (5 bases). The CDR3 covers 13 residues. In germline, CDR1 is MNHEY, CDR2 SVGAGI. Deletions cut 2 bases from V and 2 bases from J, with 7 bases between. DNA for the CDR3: TGTGCCAGCAGTTACACAGGTGCCTACGAGCAGTACTTC. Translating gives CASSYTGAYEQYF.

The CDR3 reads CASSLANTDSDIQYF. The CDR3, as DNA: TGTGCCAGCAGCTTAGCAAACACGGATTCGGACATTCAGTACTTC. This chain joins TRBV7-2 and TRBJ2-4; D uncertain. Germline CDR1 reads SGHTA; CDR2 reads FQGNSA. V gave up 0 bases and J gave up 8 bases, with 14 bases separating them. CDR3 length: 15 residues. The entire variable domain, with the rest obtained from reference TRBV7-2 and TRBJ2-4, is as follows: GAGVSQSPSNKVTEKGKDVELRCDPISGHTALYWYRQSLGQGLEFLIYFQGNSAPDKSGLPSDRFSAERTGGSVSTLTIQRTQQEDSAVYLCASSLANTDSDIQYFGAGTRLSVL.

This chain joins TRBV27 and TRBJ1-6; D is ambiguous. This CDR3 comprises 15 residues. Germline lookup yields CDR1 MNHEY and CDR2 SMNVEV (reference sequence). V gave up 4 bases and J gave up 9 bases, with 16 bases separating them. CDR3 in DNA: TGTGCCAGCAGTTCCCGGGTAGGGCCGATTTCACCCCTCCACTTT. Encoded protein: CASSSRVGPISPLHF.

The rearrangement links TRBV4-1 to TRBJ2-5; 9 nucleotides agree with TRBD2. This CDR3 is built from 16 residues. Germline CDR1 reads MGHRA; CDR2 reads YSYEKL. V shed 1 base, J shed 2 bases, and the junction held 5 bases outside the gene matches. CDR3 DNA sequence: TGCGCCAGCAGCCAAGGGTCAACTAGCGGGCAAGAGACCCAGTACTTC. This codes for CASSQGSTSGQETQYF.

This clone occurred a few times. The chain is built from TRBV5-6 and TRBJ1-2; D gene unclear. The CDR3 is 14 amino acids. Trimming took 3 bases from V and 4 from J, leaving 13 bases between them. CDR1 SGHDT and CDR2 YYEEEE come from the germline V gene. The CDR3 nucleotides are TGTGCCAGCAGCTCCCTCTTGATGAGCTATGGCTACACCTTC. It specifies CASSSLLMSYGYTF. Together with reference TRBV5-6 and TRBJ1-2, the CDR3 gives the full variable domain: DAGVTQSPTHLIKTRGQQVTLRCSPKSGHDTVSWYQQALGQGPQFIFQYYEEEERQRGNFPDRFSGHQFPNYSSELNVNALLLGDSALYLCASSSLLMSYGYTFGSGTRLTVV.

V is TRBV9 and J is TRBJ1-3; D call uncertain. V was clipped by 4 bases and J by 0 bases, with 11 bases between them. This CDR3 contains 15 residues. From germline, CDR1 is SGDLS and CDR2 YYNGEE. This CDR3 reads CASSKDGPSGNTIYF. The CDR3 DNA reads TGTGCCAGCAGCAAGGACGGTCCCTCTGGAAACACCATATATTTT.

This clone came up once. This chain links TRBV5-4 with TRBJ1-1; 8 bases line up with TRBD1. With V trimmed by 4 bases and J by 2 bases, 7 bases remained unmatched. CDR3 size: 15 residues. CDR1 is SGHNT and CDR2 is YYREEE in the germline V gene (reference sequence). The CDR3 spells CASSITGGDNTEAFF. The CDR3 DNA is TGTGCCAGCAGCATAACAGGGGGGGATAACACTGAAGCTTTCTTT.

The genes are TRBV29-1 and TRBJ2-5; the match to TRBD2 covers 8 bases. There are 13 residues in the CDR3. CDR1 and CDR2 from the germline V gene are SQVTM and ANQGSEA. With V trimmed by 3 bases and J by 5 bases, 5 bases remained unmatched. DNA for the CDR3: TGCAGCGTTGACCCGGGGGGGAGGGAGACCCAGTACTTC. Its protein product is CSVDPGGRETQYF.

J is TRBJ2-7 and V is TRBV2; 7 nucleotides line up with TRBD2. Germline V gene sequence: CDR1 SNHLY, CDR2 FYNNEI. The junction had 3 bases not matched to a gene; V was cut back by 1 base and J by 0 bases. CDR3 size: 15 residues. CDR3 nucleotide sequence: TGTGCCAGCAGTGAAGTGGGAGGGCTCTCCTACGAGCAGTACTTC. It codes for CASSEVGGLSYEQYF.

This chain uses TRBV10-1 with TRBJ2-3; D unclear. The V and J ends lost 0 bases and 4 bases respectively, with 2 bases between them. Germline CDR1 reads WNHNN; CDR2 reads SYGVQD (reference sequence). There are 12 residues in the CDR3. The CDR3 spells CASSESPDTQYF. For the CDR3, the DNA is TGCGCCAGCAGTGAGTCCCCAGATACGCAGTATTTT.

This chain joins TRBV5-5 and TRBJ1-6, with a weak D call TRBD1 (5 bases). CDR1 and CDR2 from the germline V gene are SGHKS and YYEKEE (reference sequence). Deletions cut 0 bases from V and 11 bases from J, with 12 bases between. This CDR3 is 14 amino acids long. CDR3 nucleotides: TGTGCCAGCAGCTTGGCCTTGATGGGGCCACCCCTCCACTTT. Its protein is CASSLALMGPPLHF.

CDR3 amino acids: CATSNRPVYEQYF. As DNA, the CDR3 is TGTGCCACCAGCAACAGGCCTGTCTACGAGCAGTACTTC. V is TRBV15 and J is TRBJ2-7, with D perhaps matching TRBD1 (5 bases). The CDR3 totals 13 residues. Germline assignment: CDR1 LNHNV and CDR2 YYDKDF (reference sequence). V lost 4 bases, J lost 3 bases, and 10 bases lay in between.

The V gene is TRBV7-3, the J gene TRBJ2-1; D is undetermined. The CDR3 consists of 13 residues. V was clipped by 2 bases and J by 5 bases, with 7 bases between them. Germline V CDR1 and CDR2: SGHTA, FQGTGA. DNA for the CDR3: TGTGCCAGCAGCTTAGGACGGAACAATGAGCAGTTCTTC. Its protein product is CASSLGRNNEQFF.

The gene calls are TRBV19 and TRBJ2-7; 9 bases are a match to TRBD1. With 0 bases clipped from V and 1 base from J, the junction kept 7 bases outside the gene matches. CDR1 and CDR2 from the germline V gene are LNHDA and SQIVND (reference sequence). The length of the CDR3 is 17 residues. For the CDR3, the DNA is TGTGCCAGTAGTATAGATACGGGACAGGGATTATCCTACGAGCAGTACTTC. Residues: CASSIDTGQGLSYEQYF.

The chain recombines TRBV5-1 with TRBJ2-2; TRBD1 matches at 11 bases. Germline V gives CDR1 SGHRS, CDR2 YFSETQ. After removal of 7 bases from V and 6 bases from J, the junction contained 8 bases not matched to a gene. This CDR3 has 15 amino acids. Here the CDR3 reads CASSPDRGLSGELFF. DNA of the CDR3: TGCGCCAGCTCCCCGGACAGGGGGCTATCCGGGGAGCTGTTTTTT.

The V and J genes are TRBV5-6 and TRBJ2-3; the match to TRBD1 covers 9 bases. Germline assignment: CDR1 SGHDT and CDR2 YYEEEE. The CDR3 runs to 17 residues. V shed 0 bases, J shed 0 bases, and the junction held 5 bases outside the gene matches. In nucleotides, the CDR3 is TGTGCCAGCAGCTTGGAAACAGGGGGCCCTAGCACAGATACGCAGTATTTT. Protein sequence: CASSLETGGPSTDTQYF.

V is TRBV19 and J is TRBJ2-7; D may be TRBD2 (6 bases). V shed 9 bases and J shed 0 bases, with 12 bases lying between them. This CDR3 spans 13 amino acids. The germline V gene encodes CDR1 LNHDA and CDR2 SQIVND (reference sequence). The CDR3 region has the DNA TGTGCCAGCTCCGGGACTTTCTCCTACGAGCAGTACTTC. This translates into CASSGTFSYEQYF.

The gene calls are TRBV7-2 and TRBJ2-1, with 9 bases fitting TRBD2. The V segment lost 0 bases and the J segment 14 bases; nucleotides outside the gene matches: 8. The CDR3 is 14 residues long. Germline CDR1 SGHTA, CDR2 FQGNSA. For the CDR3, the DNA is TGTGCCAGCAGCTTAGCGATCAGCGGGGGGTCCGAGTTCTTC. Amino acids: CASSLAISGGSEFF.

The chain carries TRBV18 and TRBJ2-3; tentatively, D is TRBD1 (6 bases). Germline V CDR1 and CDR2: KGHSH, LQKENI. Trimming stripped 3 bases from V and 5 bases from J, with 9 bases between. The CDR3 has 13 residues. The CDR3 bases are TGTGCCAGCTCACCGGGGGCGGGAGATACGCAGTATTTT. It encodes CASSPGAGDTQYF.

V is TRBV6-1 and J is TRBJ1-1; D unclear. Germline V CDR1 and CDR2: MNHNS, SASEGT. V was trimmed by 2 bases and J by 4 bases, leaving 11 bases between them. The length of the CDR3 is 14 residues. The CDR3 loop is CASSETWAITEAFF. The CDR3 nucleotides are TGTGCCAGCAGTGAAACCTGGGCAATCACTGAAGCTTTCTTT.

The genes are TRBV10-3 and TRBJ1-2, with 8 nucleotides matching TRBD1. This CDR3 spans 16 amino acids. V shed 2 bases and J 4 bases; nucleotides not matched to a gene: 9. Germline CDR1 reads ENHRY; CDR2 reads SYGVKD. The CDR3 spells CAISETRDRSVYGYTF. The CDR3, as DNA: TGTGCCATCAGTGAGACTCGGGACAGGAGCGTCTATGGCTACACCTTC.

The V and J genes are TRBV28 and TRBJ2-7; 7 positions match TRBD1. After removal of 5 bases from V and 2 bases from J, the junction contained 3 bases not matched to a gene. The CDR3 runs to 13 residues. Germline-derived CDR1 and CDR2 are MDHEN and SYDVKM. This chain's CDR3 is CASSLTGTYEQYF. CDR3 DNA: TGTGCCAGCAGTCTGACAGGGACCTACGAGCAGTACTTC.